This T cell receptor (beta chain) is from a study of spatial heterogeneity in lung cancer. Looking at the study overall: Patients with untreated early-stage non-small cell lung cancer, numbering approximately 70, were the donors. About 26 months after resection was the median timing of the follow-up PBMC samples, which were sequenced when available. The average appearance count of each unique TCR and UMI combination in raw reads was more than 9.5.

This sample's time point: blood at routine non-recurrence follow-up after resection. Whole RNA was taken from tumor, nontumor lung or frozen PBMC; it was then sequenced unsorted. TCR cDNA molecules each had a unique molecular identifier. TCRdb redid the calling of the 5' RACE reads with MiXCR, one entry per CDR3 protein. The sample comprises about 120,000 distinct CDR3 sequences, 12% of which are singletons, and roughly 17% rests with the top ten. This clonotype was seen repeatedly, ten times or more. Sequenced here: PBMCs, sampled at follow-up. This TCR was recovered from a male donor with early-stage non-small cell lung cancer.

This CDR3 is CASSFDRGTYEQYF. The CDR3 nucleotides read TGCGCCAGCAGTTTTGACAGGGGGACCTACGAGCAGTACTTC. The chain uses TRBV5-1 and TRBJ2-7; 9 nucleotides agree with TRBD1. CDR3 length equals 14 residues. The germline V gene encodes CDR1 SGHRS and CDR2 YFSETQ. Trimming removed 5 bases from V and 2 bases from J; junction bases left unmatched: 5.